The clone carrying this T cell receptor beta chain was recorded only once. Post-transplantation marrow specimens were derived from the posterior iliac crest or an alternative site. This entry is derived from a study of graft-versus-host responses after intestinal transplantation. Study-level information: Isolated intestinal, liver-intestinal, or multivisceral transplants had been given to the recipients.

Here immunoSEQ multiplex PCR was the method, and the copy in TCRdb shows in-frame clones only, minus some. The sample lists roughly 70,000 clones; roughly 92% were seen once. The clonotype originates from a human patient who received an intestinal transplant, so some T cells may come from the graft donor. Sequenced here: bone marrow, sampled roughly 110 weeks after intestinal transplantation.

The CDR3 loop is CASSFDRAQPQHF. The CDR3, as DNA: TGTGCCAGCAGCTTCGACAGGGCTCAGCCCCAGCATTTT. The V gene is TRBV7-9, the J gene TRBJ1-5; 7 nucleotides agree with TRBD1. The CDR3 length is 13 residues. Germline V gene sequence: CDR1 SEHNR, CDR2 FQNEAQ (reference sequence). Trimming at V came to 3 bases and at J to 6 bases, leaving 2 bases not matched to a gene.